Listed below are T cell receptor beta chains from one sample, sequenced in a study of T cells in localized non-small cell lung cancer. Clones were read by immunoSEQ multiplex PCR, and TCRdb kept only the in-frame ones, dropping some. The profile covers 15,000 to 20,000 clones, with over 75% appearing a single time and roughly 33% taken by the ten largest. Sequences were derived from peripheral blood, sampled before any cancer treatment. The source of these receptors is a male donor aged 60 or older with stage I lung adenocarcinoma. CDR3s leave out the opening cysteine and the closing phenylalanine or tryptophan.

len: 11
v_gene: TRBV27
j_gene: TRBJ2-7
CDR3aa: ASSIKRHYEQY

len: 13
v_gene: TRBV5-1
j_gene: TRBJ2-7
CDR3aa: ASSRTVSGPSEQY

len: 11
v_gene: TRBV19
j_gene: TRBJ1-5
CDR3aa: ASSSGAGQPQH

len: 10
v_gene: TRBV7-8
j_gene: TRBJ1-5
CDR3aa: ASSLGSQPQH

len: 15
v_gene: TRBV7-9
j_gene: TRBJ2-7
CDR3aa: ASSFDALGQVSYEQY

len: 14
v_gene: TRBV27
j_gene: TRBJ2-7
CDR3aa: ASTSSGSASPYEQY

len: 10
v_gene: TRBV2
j_gene: TRBJ1-5
CDR3aa: ASSGAPIPQH

len: 12
v_gene: TRBV5-1
j_gene: TRBJ1-3
CDR3aa: ASSLRGSGNTIY

len: 13
v_gene: TRBV7-9
j_gene: TRBJ2-2
CDR3aa: ASKPRGLGTGELF

len: 13
v_gene: TRBV14
j_gene: TRBJ1-6
CDR3aa: ASSQSSSYNSPLH

len: 15
v_gene: TRBV15
j_gene: TRBJ2-3
CDR3aa: ATSRPSGRAWGDTQY

len: 13
v_gene: TRBV4-1
j_gene: TRBJ1-5
CDR3aa: ASSQANRGYQPQH

len: 11
v_gene: TRBV27
j_gene: TRBJ2-7
CDR3aa: ASSRQGAYEQY

len: 10
v_gene: TRBV5-4
j_gene: TRBJ2-7
CDR3aa: ASSLTGYEQY

len: 13
v_gene: TRBV30
j_gene: TRBJ1-4
CDR3aa: AWSVLTRYNEKLF

len: 14
v_gene: TRBV10-2
j_gene: TRBJ2-7
CDR3aa: ASSAADDRGTYEQY

len: 14
v_gene: TRBV4-1
j_gene: TRBJ2-1
CDR3aa: ASSQDRTGGWNEQF